Sequencing of this TCR delta chain was carried out in a study of Vδ1+ human thymocytes. This CDR3 is 20 amino acids long. V shed 0 bases and J 0 bases; nucleotides not matched to a gene: 15. The germline V gene encodes CDR1 TSWWSYY and CDR2 QGS. Study outcomes and limitations: Thymic TRG and TRD repertoires appeared highly polyclonal. Unexpected Vdelta2 sequences could cause misinterpretation of bulk repertoire data.

The template was reverse-transcribed extracted RNA. The CDR3 regions were amplified by multiplex PCR from V-gene primers to a constant-region primer. TCRdb re-called the multiplex PCR reads with CATT. The sample lists 70,000 to 90,000 delta-chain clones; more than 30% were seen once. Thymocytes were sorted as CD3+ TCRVdelta1+ TCRVdelta2- after alphabeta T cell depletion. For this clone: What it recognizes is unknown.

The V and J genes are TRDV1 and TRDJ1; TRDD3 matches 8 bases. This receptor was identified in a boy younger than two who had congenital heart surgery. Sequencing used Vdelta1+ gamma-delta thymocytes from the thymus. The subset here: FACS-sorted CD3+ TCRalphabeta- TCRVdelta1+ TCRVdelta2- thymocytes. The CDR3 loop reads CALGELFLQPGIPYTDKLIF. The CDR3 DNA follows: TGTGCTCTTGGGGAACTTTTTCTCCAGCCGGGGATACCGTACACCGATAAACTCATCTTT.